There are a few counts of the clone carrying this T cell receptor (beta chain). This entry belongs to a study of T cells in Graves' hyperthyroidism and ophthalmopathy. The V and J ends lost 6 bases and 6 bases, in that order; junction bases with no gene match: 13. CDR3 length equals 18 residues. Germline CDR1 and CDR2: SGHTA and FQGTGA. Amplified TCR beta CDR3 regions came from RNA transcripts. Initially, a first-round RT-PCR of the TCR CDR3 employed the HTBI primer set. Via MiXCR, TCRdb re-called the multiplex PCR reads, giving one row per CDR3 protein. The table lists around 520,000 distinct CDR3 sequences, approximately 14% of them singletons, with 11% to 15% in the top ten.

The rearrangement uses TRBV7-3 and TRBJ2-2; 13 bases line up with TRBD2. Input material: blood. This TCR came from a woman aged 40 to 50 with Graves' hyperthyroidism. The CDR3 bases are TGTGCCAGCAGATCCGGGACTAGCGGGAAAGGGAAGGCCGGGGAGCTGTTTTTT. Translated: CASRSGTSGKGKAGELFF.